These 16 T cell receptor beta chains share one sample of origin, sequenced in a study of blood T cells in healthy people across ages. Primers used in a second PCR of roughly 6 to 11 cycles were a sample-barcoded 5' primer and a J-beta primer mix. TCRdb redid the calling of the 5' RACE reads with MiXCR, one entry per CDR3 protein. Seen here are around 1.1 million distinct CDR3 sequences, 30% to 40% observed once, and the top ten hold 13%. Sequencing was done on a sample of blood. The receptors here all came from a man aged 18 to 35 in good health.

The chain links TRBV4-2 to TRBJ2-1, with 11 positions matching TRBD2. This CDR3 is 16 amino acids long. Germline V gene lookup returns CDR1 LGHNA and CDR2 YNFKEQ. Trimming cost V 3 bases and J 5 bases; bases outside gene matches: 6. The CDR3 coding sequence is TGTGCCAGCAGCCAGGATCTAGCGGGGGGAAACAATGAGCAGTTCTTC. It translates to CASSQDLAGGNNEQFF.

The count of this clonotype is one. The chain carries TRBV6-6 and TRBJ2-5, with TRBD2 as a possible D gene (5 bases). CDR1 and CDR2 (germline): MNHNY, SVGAGI (reference sequence). The CDR3 totals 12 residues. Trimming cost V 9 bases and J 12 bases, with 20 bases left between them. The CDR3 loop reads CASRMRDLEEYF. CDR3 nucleotides: TGTGCCAGTAGAATGAGAGACCTGGAGGAGTACTTC.

The V and J genes are TRBV3-1 and TRBJ2-7, with no clear D. The CDR3 extends over 14 amino acids. From germline, CDR1 is LGHDT and CDR2 YNNKEL (reference sequence). Trimming removed 4 bases from V and 2 bases from J, with 12 bases in between. CDR3 sequence reads: CASSPGGAPYEQYF. The CDR3 region has the DNA TGTGCCAGCAGCCCTGGTGGAGCGCCCTACGAGCAGTACTTC.

To note about this clonotype: Germline is not matched at one junction end, which may reflect a read error. CDR3 DNA sequence: TGCAGTGCTAGGGAAACGGCAGAGGCCCAGTACTTC. It encodes CSARETAEAQYF. The chain recombines TRBV20-1 with TRBJ2-5, with D hard to call. CDR3 length: 12 amino acids. Germline values: CDR1 DFQATT, CDR2 SNEGSKA (reference sequence).

This clonotype has a single count. V is TRBV27 and J is TRBJ1-1; TRBD1 aligns across 8 bases. CDR3 size: 15 residues. Trimming cost V 6 bases and J 3 bases; bases outside gene matches: 9. Per the germline V gene, CDR1 is MNHEY and CDR2 is SMNVEV (reference sequence). DNA for the CDR3: TGTGCCAGCAGGGATACAGGGGGAGGGGACACTGAAGCTTTCTTT. Amino acid sequence: CASRDTGGGDTEAFF.

This chain links TRBV21-1 with TRBJ1-6; TRBD1, the table's D call, was not compared with the DNA. TRBV21-1 is deemed a pseudogene. This CDR3 has 14 amino acids. CDR3 DNA: TGTGCCAGCAGCAAGCCCGGATTTAATTCACCCCTCCACTTT. It is translated as CASSKPGFNSPLHF.

The chain uses TRBV7-9 and TRBJ1-1; D is undetermined. Germline V gene data show CDR1 as SEHNR and CDR2 as FQNEAQ (reference sequence). The CDR3 has 15 amino acids. Trimming shortened V by 3 bases and J by 1 base, and 12 bases separated the two germline ends. CDR3 nucleotides: TGTGCCAGCAGCTTCTTGGCAGCCAGGAACACTGAAGCTTTCTTT. Translating it yields CASSFLAARNTEAFF.

This clonotype was observed a few times. J is TRBJ2-1 and V is TRBV7-9; possible D gene TRBD2, 6 bases. Looked up from germline, CDR1 is SEHNR and CDR2 is FQNEAQ (reference sequence). Deletions cut 9 bases from V and 4 bases from J, with 13 bases between. This CDR3 comprises 13 residues. The CDR3 DNA follows: TGTGCCAGTTTAGCGGACCCATACAATGAGCAGTTCTTC. Translated: CASLADPYNEQFF.

On this clonotype: Since a much larger clone is just one base distant, this may be a read error. This chain links TRBV27 with TRBJ2-5; D ambiguous. The length of the CDR3 is 13 residues. V was shortened by 0 bases and J by 11 bases, with 13 bases between the two germline ends. CDR1 and CDR2 (germline): MNHEY, SMNVEV (reference sequence). The DNA of the CDR3 is TGTGCCAGCAGTTTATCGAGACGGAATGAGCAGTACTTC. It is translated as CASSLSRRNEQYF.

The CDR3 is CASSLYRGNTIYF. The CDR3 coding sequence is TGTGCCAGCAGTTTGTATCGCGGAAACACCATATATTTT. The rearrangement links TRBV6-5 to TRBJ1-3; no clear D gene. There are 13 residues in the CDR3. The germline V gene encodes CDR1 MNHEY and CDR2 SVGAGI. V was shortened by 4 bases and J by 4 bases, with 8 bases between the two germline ends.

The chain recombines TRBV10-3 with TRBJ2-3; 16 nucleotides match TRBD2. CDR3 length: 17 amino acids. V lost 3 bases, J lost 4 bases, and 4 bases stayed unmatched. The V gene's germline CDR1 is ENHRY and CDR2 SYGVKD. CDR3 nucleotides: TGTGCCATCAGTGATGGGACTAGCGGGGGGGCCGCAGATACGCAGTATTTT. Translating gives CAISDGTSGGAADTQYF.

This clonotype was recorded a few times. The J gene is TRBJ2-7, the V gene TRBV7-8; 7 nucleotides agree with TRBD2. The end of the DNA fits TRBJ2-5 better, so the J call may be wrong. Germline V CDR1 and CDR2: SGHVS, FQNEAQ. This CDR3 is 16 amino acids long. The CDR3 DNA reads as TGTGCCAGCAGCTTGGGACCGCCGGGACTACGGGAGACCCAGTACTTC. Protein product: CASSLGPPGLRETQYF.

The genes are TRBV6-2 or TRBV6-3 and TRBJ1-3, with 7 bases that match TRBD1. Trimming cost V 10 bases and J 8 bases; bases outside gene matches: 14. The CDR3 length is 14 residues. CDR1 is MNHEY, CDR2 SVGEGT, per germline. This CDR3 is CATGDGTAIYTIYF. In DNA form, the CDR3 reads TGTGCCACCGGCGACGGGACAGCGATATACACCATATATTTT.

The chain carries TRBV20-1 and TRBJ1-3; D is possibly TRBD1 (6 bases). CDR3 length: 15 amino acids. Germline loops: CDR1 DFQATT, CDR2 SNEGSKA (reference sequence). V was trimmed by 6 bases and J by 2 bases, leaving 17 bases between them. In DNA form, the CDR3 reads TGCAGTGCCGAGGGGGGAACAGAAACTGGAAACACCATATATTTT. It is translated as CSAEGGTETGNTIYF.

This clonotype was seen a handful of times. This chain joins TRBV7-2 and TRBJ1-1, with D perhaps TRBD1 (6 bases). The germline gives CDR1 SGHTA, CDR2 FQGNSA. This CDR3 contains 13 residues. Trimming took 5 bases from V and 5 from J, leaving 12 bases between them. DNA for the CDR3: TGTGCCAGCAGCCAACAGGGTAAAACTGAAGCTTTCTTT. Translation: CASSQQGKTEAFF.

V and J are TRBV6-2 or TRBV6-3 and TRBJ2-7; D is uncertain. The germline V gene encodes CDR1 MNHEY and CDR2 SVGEGT. V was clipped by 4 bases and J by 3 bases, with 16 bases between them. The CDR3 runs 15 residues. CDR3 protein: CASSSGKLSNYEQYF. The DNA of the CDR3 is TGTGCCAGCAGTTCCGGTAAGCTCTCCAACTACGAGCAGTACTTC.